Sequencing of this T cell receptor (beta chain) was carried out in a study of patients and donors after allogeneic stem cell transplantation. The sample holds many counts of this clonotype. Germline CDR1 SGHTA, CDR2 FQGNSA. The CDR3 totals 15 residues. Trimming removed 0 bases at V and 3 bases at J, with 11 bases between. A single record per CDR3 protein comes from TCRdb applying MiXCR to the RT-PCR reads. The sample holds a few hundred thousand distinct CDR3 sequences, roughly an eighth seen once. Sequencing used blood, either unsorted or a sorted T cell fraction (not recorded which). This clonotype was obtained from a human donor who was either an allogeneic HSCT recipient or a stem cell or donor lymphocyte infusion donor (not recorded which). It is not recorded whose cells these are; they may come from a transplant donor. The genes are TRBV7-2 and TRBJ1-2, with D possibly TRBD1 on 5 matching bases. The CDR3, as DNA: TGTGCCAGCAGCTTAGCGCGGAGACAGCACTATGGCTACACCTTC. The encoded protein is CASSLARRQHYGYTF.